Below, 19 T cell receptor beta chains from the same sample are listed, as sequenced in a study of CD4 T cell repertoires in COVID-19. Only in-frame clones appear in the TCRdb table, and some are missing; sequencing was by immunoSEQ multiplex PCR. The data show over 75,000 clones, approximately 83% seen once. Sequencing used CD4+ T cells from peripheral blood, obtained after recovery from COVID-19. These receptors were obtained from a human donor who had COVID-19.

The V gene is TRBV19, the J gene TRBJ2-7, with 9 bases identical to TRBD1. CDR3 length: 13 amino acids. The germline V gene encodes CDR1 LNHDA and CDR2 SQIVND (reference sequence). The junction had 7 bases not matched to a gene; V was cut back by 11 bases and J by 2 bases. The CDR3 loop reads CAVGDRAPYEQYF. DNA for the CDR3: TGTGCCGTGGGGGACAGGGCCCCCTACGAGCAGTACTTC.

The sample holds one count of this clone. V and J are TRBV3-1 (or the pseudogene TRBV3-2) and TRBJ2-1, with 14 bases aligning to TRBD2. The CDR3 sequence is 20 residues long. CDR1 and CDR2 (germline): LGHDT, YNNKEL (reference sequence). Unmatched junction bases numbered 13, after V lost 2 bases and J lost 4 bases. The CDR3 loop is CASSQTKPGGLAGAYNEQFF. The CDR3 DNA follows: TGTGCCAGCAGCCAAACTAAGCCAGGGGGACTAGCGGGAGCTTACAATGAGCAGTTCTTC.

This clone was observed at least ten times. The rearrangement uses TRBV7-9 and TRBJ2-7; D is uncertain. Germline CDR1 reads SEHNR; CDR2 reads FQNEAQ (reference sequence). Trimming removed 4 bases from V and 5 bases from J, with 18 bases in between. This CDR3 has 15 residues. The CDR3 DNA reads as TGTGCCAGCAGCTCCCTCATCGAGAGTAGCCACGAGCAGTACTTC. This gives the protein CASSSLIESSHEQYF. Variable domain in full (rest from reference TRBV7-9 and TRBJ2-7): DTGVSQNPRHKITKRGQNVTFRCDPISEHNRLYWYRQTLGQGPEFLTYFQNEAQLEKSRLLSDRFSAERPKGSFSTLEIQRTEQGDSAMYLCASSSLIESSHEQYFGPGTRLTVT.

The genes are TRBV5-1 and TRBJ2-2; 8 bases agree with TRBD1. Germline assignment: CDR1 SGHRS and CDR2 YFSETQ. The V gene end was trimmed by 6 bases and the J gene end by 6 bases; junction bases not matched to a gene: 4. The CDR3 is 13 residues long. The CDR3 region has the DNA TGCGCCAGCACCCGGACAGGGTCCGGGGAGCTGTTTTTT. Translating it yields CASTRTGSGELFF.

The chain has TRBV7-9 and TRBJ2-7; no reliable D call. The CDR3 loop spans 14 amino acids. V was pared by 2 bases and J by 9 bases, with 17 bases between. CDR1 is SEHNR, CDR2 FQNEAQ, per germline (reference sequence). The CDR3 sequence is CASSLSTRWDRQYF. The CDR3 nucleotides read TGTGCCAGCAGCTTATCGACCCGGTGGGATCGGCAGTACTTC.

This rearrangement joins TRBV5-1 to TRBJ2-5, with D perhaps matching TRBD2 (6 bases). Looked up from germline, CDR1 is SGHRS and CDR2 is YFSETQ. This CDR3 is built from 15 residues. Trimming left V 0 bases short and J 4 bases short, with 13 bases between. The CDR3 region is CASSLAVGGGETQYF. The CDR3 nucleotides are TGCGCCAGCAGCTTGGCCGTGGGGGGAGGAGAGACCCAGTACTTC.

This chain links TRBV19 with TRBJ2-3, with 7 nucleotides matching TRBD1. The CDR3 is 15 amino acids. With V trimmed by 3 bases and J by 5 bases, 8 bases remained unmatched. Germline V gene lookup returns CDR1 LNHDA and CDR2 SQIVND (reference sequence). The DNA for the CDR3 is TGTGCCAGTAGTATTGGACAGGATGTTGGAGATACGCAGTATTTT. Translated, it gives CASSIGQDVGDTQYF.

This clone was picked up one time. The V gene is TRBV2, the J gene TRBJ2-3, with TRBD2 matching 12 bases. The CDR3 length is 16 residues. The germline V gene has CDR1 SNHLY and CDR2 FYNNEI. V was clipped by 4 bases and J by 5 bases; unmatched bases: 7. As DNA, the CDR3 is TGTGCCAGCAGTGGCCTAGCGGGAGGGAGAGGAGATACGCAGTATTTT. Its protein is CASSGLAGGRGDTQYF.

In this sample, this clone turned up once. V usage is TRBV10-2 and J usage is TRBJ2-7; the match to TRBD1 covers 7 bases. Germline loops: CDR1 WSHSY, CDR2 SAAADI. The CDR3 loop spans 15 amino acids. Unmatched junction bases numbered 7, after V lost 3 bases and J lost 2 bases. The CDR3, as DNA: TGCGCCAGCAGTGACCATGACAGGGCCGCCTACGAGCAGTACTTC. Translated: CASSDHDRAAYEQYF.

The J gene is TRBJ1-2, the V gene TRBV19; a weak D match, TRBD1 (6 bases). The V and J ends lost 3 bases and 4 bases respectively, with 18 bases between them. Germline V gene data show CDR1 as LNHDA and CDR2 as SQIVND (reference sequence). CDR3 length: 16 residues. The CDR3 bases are TGTGCCAGTAGTATCTGGGACACCCGGATCCCCTATGGCTACACCTTC. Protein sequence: CASSIWDTRIPYGYTF.

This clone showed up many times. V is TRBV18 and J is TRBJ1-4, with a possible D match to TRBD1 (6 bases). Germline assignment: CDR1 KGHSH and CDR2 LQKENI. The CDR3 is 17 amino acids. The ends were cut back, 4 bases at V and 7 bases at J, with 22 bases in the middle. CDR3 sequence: CASSLPNLQGGGEKLFF. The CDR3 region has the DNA TGTGCCAGCTCACTTCCGAACCTACAGGGCGGGGGTGAAAAACTGTTTTTT.

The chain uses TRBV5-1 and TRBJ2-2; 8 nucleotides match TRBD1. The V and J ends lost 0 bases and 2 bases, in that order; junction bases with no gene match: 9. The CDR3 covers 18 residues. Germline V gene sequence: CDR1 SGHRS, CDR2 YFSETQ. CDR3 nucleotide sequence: TGCGCCAGCAGCTTGGAAGGACAGGGTGCCTTCAACACCGGGGAGCTGTTTTTT. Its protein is CASSLEGQGAFNTGELFF.

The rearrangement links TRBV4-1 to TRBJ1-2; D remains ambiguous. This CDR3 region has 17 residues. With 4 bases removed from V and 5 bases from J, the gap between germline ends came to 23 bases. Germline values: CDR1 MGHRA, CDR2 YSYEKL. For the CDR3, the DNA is TGCGCCAGCAGCCCCGGGGAGTCGGCAGGCGGTCTGTATGGCTACACCTTC. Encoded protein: CASSPGESAGGLYGYTF.

The CDR3 sequence: CASGRGDYGYTF. CDR3 DNA sequence: TGTGCCAGCGGTCGGGGAGACTATGGCTACACCTTC. The rearrangement links TRBV6-5 to TRBJ1-2; D remains ambiguous. V lost 8 bases and J 3 bases, leaving 10 bases between the germline ends. Per germline, CDR1 MNHEY and CDR2 SVGAGI. The CDR3 runs to 12 residues.

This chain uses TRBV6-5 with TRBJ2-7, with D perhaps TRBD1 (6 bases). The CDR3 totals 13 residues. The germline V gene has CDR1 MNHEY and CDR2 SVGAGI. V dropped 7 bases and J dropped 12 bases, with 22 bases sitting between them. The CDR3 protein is CASTQELNRAGYF. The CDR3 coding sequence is TGTGCCAGCACGCAAGAGTTGAACAGGGCCGGGTACTTC.

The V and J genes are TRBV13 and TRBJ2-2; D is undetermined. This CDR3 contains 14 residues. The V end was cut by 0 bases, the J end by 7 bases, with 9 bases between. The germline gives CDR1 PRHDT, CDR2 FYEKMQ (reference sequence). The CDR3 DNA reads TGTGCCAGCAGCTTAGGTAGGGCGGACGGGGAGCTGTTTTTT. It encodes CASSLGRADGELFF.

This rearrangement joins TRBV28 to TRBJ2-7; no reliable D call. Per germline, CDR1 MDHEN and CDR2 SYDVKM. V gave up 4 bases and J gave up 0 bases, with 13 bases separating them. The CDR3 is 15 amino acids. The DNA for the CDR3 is TGTGCCAGCAGTTCCCCCAACAGTGCCTCCTACGAGCAGTACTTC. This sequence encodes CASSSPNSASYEQYF.

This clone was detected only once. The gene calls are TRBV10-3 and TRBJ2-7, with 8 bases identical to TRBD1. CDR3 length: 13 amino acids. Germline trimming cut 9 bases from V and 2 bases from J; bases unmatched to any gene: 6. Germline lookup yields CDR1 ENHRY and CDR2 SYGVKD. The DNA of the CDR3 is TGTGCCATAGGACAGGGCGAACCCTACGAGCAGTACTTC. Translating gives CAIGQGEPYEQYF.

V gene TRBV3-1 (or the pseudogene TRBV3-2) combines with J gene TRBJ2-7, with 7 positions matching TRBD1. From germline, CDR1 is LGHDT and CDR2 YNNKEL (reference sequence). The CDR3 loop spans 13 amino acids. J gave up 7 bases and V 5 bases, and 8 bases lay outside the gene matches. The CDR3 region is CASSYRQGGEQYF. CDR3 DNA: TGTGCCAGCAGCTACCGACAGGGTGGAGAGCAGTACTTC.